The present TCR beta chain was sequenced within a study of blood T cell repertoires in COVID-19. The repertoire was sequenced with immunoSEQ multiplex PCR; TCRdb's copy has only in-frame clones and lacks some. The table records roughly 50,000 clones, around 86% of them present only once. Germline CDR1 reads SNHLY; CDR2 reads FYNNEI. This CDR3 region has 13 residues. Trimming pared 6 bases from V and 5 bases from J, leaving 10 bases between. The receptor was isolated from a woman aged 55-70 years with acute or convalescent COVID-19. The V gene is TRBV2, the J gene TRBJ2-2; possibly TRBD1 for D (6 bases). The source material was peripheral blood. CDR3 coding DNA: TGTGCCAGCAGATTACAGGGAACCGGGGAGCTGTTTTTT. Its protein product is CASRLQGTGELFF.